A selection of T cell receptor beta chains follows, all from one sample in a study of OX40 agonist ivuxolimab in advanced cancers. The assay was immunoSEQ multiplex PCR, and TCRdb's table has in-frame clones only and misses some. Altogether more than 9,000 clones are present, about three quarters being singletons, with the ten largest covering about a fifth. The sample here was CD4+ or CD8+ T cells sorted from blood, taken in a trial of the OX40 agonist ivuxolimab. The origin of the receptors is an adult with an advanced solid tumor such as melanoma, head and neck, liver or kidney cancer. Each CDR3 is given with its conserved first and last residue.

>TRBV5-8
CASSLPFIRDRNEKLFF
>TRBV6-5
CASSYERGSSYEQYF
>TRBV7-9
CASSLDSGTSTDTQYF
>TRBV27
CASSNRQGSNQPQHF
>TRBV4-1
CASSQDKISHQPQHF
>TRBV15
CATSRRLAGAEDTQYF
>TRBV5-1
CASSLGVVIYEQYF
>TRBV6-5
CASSYGLASINEQFF
>TRBV27
CASSVNTGELFF
>TRBV27
CASRTGQGSSPLHF